This entry lists 28 T cell receptor beta chains sequenced from one sample in a study of cytomegalovirus exposure and HLA in healthy donors (TCRdb year 2017). Preparation of the library involved the immunoSEQ multiplex PCR assay. For the multiplex PCR, a mixture combining 60 forward primers for TCR Vbeta segments and 13 reverse primers for TCR Jbeta segments was used. Drawn from immuneACCESS, this table holds only the in-frame rearrangements with V and J called that TCRdb kept. Clones are partly lost; checked studies trace under half to an unresolved V gene and leave the rest unexplained. This sample has some 200,000 clones in its table, and under 80% of those were observed once. The top ten constitute over 2.5% of the sample. The specimen sequenced was PBMCs. These receptors were obtained from a female donor in good health and CMV-seronegative.

The CDR3 bases are TGTGCCAGGGTGGTGGCAACTGAAGCTTTCTTT. Protein: CARVVATEAFF. The gene calls are TRBV2 and TRBJ1-1; no definite D call. Germline assignment: CDR1 SNHLY and CDR2 FYNNEI. The CDR3 contains 11 residues. The V end was cut by 9 bases, the J end by 5 bases, with 10 bases between.

V is TRBV5-1 and J is TRBJ2-5; maybe TRBD2 (6 bases). The CDR3 runs 13 residues. Trimming shortened V by 4 bases and J by 5 bases, and 12 bases separated the two germline ends. Germline values: CDR1 SGHRS, CDR2 YFSETQ. The CDR3 nucleotides are TGCGCCAGCAGCATGGGACTGGAGGAGACCCAGTACTTC. This codes for CASSMGLEETQYF.

On this clone: In the same sample, other DNA sequences code for this CDR3. This sequence joins TRBV7-7 and TRBJ2-7; 7 bases align to TRBD2. Looked up from germline, CDR1 is SSHAT and CDR2 is FNYEAQ (reference sequence). This CDR3 is built from 13 residues. Losses at the gene ends were 2 bases for V and 5 bases for J; bases not matched to a gene: 3. This chain's CDR3 is CASSLQTSHEQYF. In DNA form, the CDR3 reads TGTGCCAGCAGCTTACAGACTAGCCACGAGCAGTACTTC.

This chain joins TRBV15 and TRBJ2-7, with a tentative D call TRBD2 (5 bases). The CDR3 spans 16 residues. CDR1 and CDR2 (germline): LNHNV, YYDKDF (reference sequence). Trimming removed 0 bases at V and 1 base at J, with 13 bases between. CDR3: CATSRDLSGGSYEQYF. Written as DNA, the CDR3 is TGTGCCACCAGCAGAGACCTCTCAGGCGGGTCCTACGAGCAGTACTTC.

The V gene is TRBV5-1, the J gene TRBJ1-4; TRBD1 matches 11 bases. V lost 0 bases to trimming and J lost 2 bases; unmatched junction nucleotides: 3. Germline V gene data show CDR1 as SGHRS and CDR2 as YFSETQ. This CDR3 has 17 amino acids. CDR3 bases: TGCGCCAGCAGCTTGGGGACAGGGGGCATGACTAATGAAAAACTGTTTTTT. Translated, it gives CASSLGTGGMTNEKLFF.

The chain uses TRBV27 and TRBJ2-1; 7 bases line up with TRBD1. The CDR3 is 19 amino acids. J gave up 5 bases and V 1 base, and 17 bases lay outside the gene matches. Germline values: CDR1 MNHEY, CDR2 SMNVEV (reference sequence). CDR3 loop: CASSLLTPVRGPLNNEQFF. DNA for the CDR3: TGTGCCAGCAGTTTATTAACCCCCGTTAGGGGGCCCCTCAACAATGAGCAGTTCTTC.

J is TRBJ1-1 and V is TRBV2, with 7 bases that match TRBD1. Per germline, CDR1 SNHLY and CDR2 FYNNEI. The CDR3 is 13 residues long. The V segment lost 5 bases and the J segment 5 bases; nucleotides outside the gene matches: 5. CDR3 residues: CASSTGQTTEAFF. The DNA for the CDR3 is TGTGCCAGCAGTACGGGACAGACTACTGAAGCTTTCTTT.

This chain uses TRBV6-5 with TRBJ2-7; 7 nucleotides line up with TRBD2. This CDR3 has 13 residues. Trimming took 3 bases from V and 4 from J; bases not matched to a gene: 3. Germline values: CDR1 MNHEY, CDR2 SVGAGI. The CDR3 coding sequence is TGTGCCAGCAGTTATGGGGGGGTATACGAGCAGTACTTC. Protein: CASSYGGVYEQYF.

In DNA, the CDR3 is TGTGCCAGCAGCCCCCTTTTTGGCACAGATACGCAGTATTTT. Translated, it gives CASSPLFGTDTQYF. The chain joins TRBV9 to TRBJ2-3; D is uncertain. Per germline, CDR1 SGDLS and CDR2 YYNGEE. This CDR3 has 14 amino acids. The V end lost 4 bases, the J end lost 1 base, and 10 bases lay between the germline ends.

V usage is TRBV6-6 and J usage is TRBJ2-7; TRBD1 matches 9 bases. The CDR3 runs to 14 residues. Germline V gene lookup returns CDR1 MNHNY and CDR2 SVGAGI (reference sequence). J gave up 3 bases and V 5 bases, and 5 bases lay outside the gene matches. DNA for the CDR3: TGTGCCAGCAGTCGCGCGGACAGGGGCTACGAGCAGTACTTC. Protein sequence: CASSRADRGYEQYF.

V is TRBV2 and J is TRBJ1-5; 8 bases are shared with TRBD1. V was clipped by 6 bases and J by 0 bases; unmatched bases: 7. Germline assignment: CDR1 SNHLY and CDR2 FYNNEI. The CDR3 totals 16 residues. The CDR3 region is CASRDSGGRSNQPQHF. In DNA form, the CDR3 reads TGTGCCAGCAGAGACTCAGGGGGCCGTAGCAATCAGCCCCAGCATTTT.

The gene calls are TRBV30 and TRBJ1-4; maybe TRBD1 (6 bases). V lost 0 bases to trimming and J lost 2 bases, with 13 bases between them. Germline CDR1 reads GTSNPN; CDR2 reads SVGIG (reference sequence). The CDR3 totals 16 residues. The CDR3, as DNA: TGTGCCTGGAGTGTCGGACAGCCAACTACTAATGAAAAACTGTTTTTT. Translated: CAWSVGQPTTNEKLFF.

The rearrangement uses TRBV5-1 and TRBJ2-5; 8 bases map to TRBD2. From germline, CDR1 is SGHRS and CDR2 YFSETQ. The CDR3 covers 16 residues. Unmatched junction bases numbered 6, after V lost 1 base and J lost 1 base. CDR3 sequence reads: CASSLISGVGQETQYF. CDR3 nucleotide sequence: TGCGCCAGCAGCTTGATTAGCGGGGTGGGCCAAGAGACCCAGTACTTC.

The chain links TRBV19 to TRBJ2-1; TRBD2 matches 9 bases. With V trimmed by 10 bases and J by 8 bases, 12 bases remained unmatched. The CDR3 is 14 amino acids. CDR1 and CDR2 (germline): LNHDA, SQIVND (reference sequence). In DNA form, the CDR3 reads TGTGCCACCCTACCCGGGACTAGCCCCGATGAGCAGTTCTTC. Translating gives CATLPGTSPDEQFF.

This rearrangement joins TRBV6-1 to TRBJ1-2; 8 bases fit TRBD1. There are 16 residues in the CDR3. The germline V gene has CDR1 MNHNS and CDR2 SASEGT. J was trimmed by 4 bases and V by 0 bases; bases with no gene match: 7. The CDR3 region is CASSEAFRTGSYGYTF. The CDR3 coding sequence is TGTGCCAGCAGTGAAGCCTTTCGGACAGGGAGCTATGGCTACACCTTC.

This clone was seen a few times. In DNA form, the CDR3 reads TGTGCCAGCAGTCCCCCTTTATATGGCTACACCTTC. It codes for CASSPPLYGYTF. The chain combines TRBV28 with TRBJ1-2, with no clear D. The CDR3 has 12 residues. Between the trimmed V and J ends, which lost 5 bases and 5 bases, there was a span of 9 bases. CDR1 MDHEN and CDR2 SYDVKM come from the germline V gene.

V gene TRBV18 combines with J gene TRBJ1-3; maybe TRBD1 (6 bases). V was cut by 3 bases and J by 0 bases, with 12 bases left in between. This CDR3 has 16 residues. Looked up from germline, CDR1 is KGHSH and CDR2 is LQKENI. The chain's CDR3 is CASSPAGGASGNTIYF. CDR3 nucleotide sequence: TGTGCCAGCTCACCCGCGGGGGGGGCCTCTGGAAACACCATATATTTT.

V and J are TRBV4-3 and TRBJ1-5; D remains unclear. In germline, CDR1 is LGHNA, CDR2 YSLEER. V shed 0 bases and J shed 1 base, with 10 bases lying between them. The CDR3 spans 16 residues. CDR3 nucleotide sequence: TGCGCCAGCAGCCAAGATGAGTACGAGAGCAATCAGCCCCAGCATTTT. Protein product: CASSQDEYESNQPQHF.

The chain recombines TRBV9 with TRBJ1-1; 8 nucleotides agree with TRBD1. The CDR3 loop spans 15 amino acids. The germline CDR1 and CDR2 sequences are SGDLS and YYNGEE. The junction had 8 bases not matched to a gene; V was cut back by 3 bases and J by 4 bases. The CDR3, as DNA: TGTGCCAGCAGCGCGCAGGACAGGGTGATCACTGAAGCTTTCTTT. It is translated as CASSAQDRVITEAFF.

The chain links TRBV29-1 to TRBJ2-7; tentatively, D is TRBD1 (6 bases). The length of the CDR3 is 13 residues. Deletions cut 4 bases from V and 0 bases from J, with 10 bases between. The germline V gene has CDR1 SQVTM and CDR2 ANQGSEA. CDR3 in DNA: TGCAGCGTTGCAGGGGCCTTCTCCTACGAGCAGTACTTC. It encodes CSVAGAFSYEQYF.

The chain couples TRBV28 to TRBJ1-3, with D tentatively TRBD1 (5 bases). Germline V gene sequence: CDR1 MDHEN, CDR2 SYDVKM. V lost 7 bases, J lost 4 bases, and 23 bases lay in between. This CDR3 region has 17 residues. CDR3 sequence: CASTEVIKGLGGNTIYF. CDR3 DNA sequence: TGTGCCAGCACCGAAGTCATCAAGGGGCTGGGGGGAAACACCATATATTTT. The variable domain in full, completed from reference TRBV28 and TRBJ1-3, reads DVKVTQSSRYLVKRTGEKVFLECVQDMDHENMFWYRQDPGLGLRLIYFSYDVKMKEKGDIPEGYSVSREKKERFSLILESASTNQTSMYLCASTEVIKGLGGNTIYFGEGSWLTVV.

V usage is TRBV15 and J usage is TRBJ2-1; 9 bases fit TRBD1. V gave up 7 bases and J gave up 3 bases; unmatched junction bases: 7. The CDR3 covers 15 residues. CDR1 and CDR2 (germline): LNHNV, YYDKDF (reference sequence). This CDR3 is CATTPDRGGYNEQFF. The DNA for the CDR3 is TGTGCCACCACCCCGGACAGGGGAGGCTACAATGAGCAGTTCTTC.

The chain has TRBV5-3 and TRBJ1-6; D uncertain. TRBV5-3 is an open reading frame whose function is uncertain. The CDR3 is 14 residues long. V shed 4 bases and J shed 8 bases, with 13 bases lying between them. The CDR3: CARSRTRSDSPLHF. CDR3 in DNA: TGTGCCAGAAGCCGTACCCGGAGCGATTCACCCCTCCACTTT.

CDR3 in amino acids: CASSYHPRGRTEKLFF. In DNA, the CDR3 is TGTGCCAGCAGTTACCACCCCAGGGGGCGTACTGAAAAACTGTTTTTT. The gene calls are TRBV6-5 and TRBJ1-4; TRBD1 agrees at 8 bases. Trimming removed 2 bases from V and 7 bases from J; junction bases left unmatched: 9. The length of the CDR3 is 16 residues. Germline V gene sequence: CDR1 MNHEY, CDR2 SVGAGI.

The chain joins TRBV2 to TRBJ1-1; TRBD1 matches 7 bases. Germline V gene lookup returns CDR1 SNHLY and CDR2 FYNNEI. V was clipped by 4 bases and J by 2 bases; unmatched bases: 7. The CDR3 is made up of 15 amino acids. CDR3 coding DNA: TGTGCCAGCAGTGTCACCGGGACAGTAAACACTGAAGCTTTCTTT. Protein: CASSVTGTVNTEAFF.

The chain is built from TRBV15 and TRBJ1-1; perhaps TRBD1 as D (5 bases). V was cut by 0 bases and J by 1 base, with 18 bases left in between. The CDR3 sequence is 18 residues long. Germline V gives CDR1 LNHNV, CDR2 YYDKDF (reference sequence). The CDR3 nucleotides read TGTGCCACCAGCAGAGATCCATTTAATGGACAAAAGAACACTGAAGCTTTCTTT. Protein: CATSRDPFNGQKNTEAFF. The full variable domain, rest sourced from reference TRBV15 and TRBJ1-1, is DAMVIQNPRYQVTQFGKPVTLSCSQTLNHNVMYWYQQKSSQAPKLLFHYYDKDFNNEADTPDNFQSRRPNTSFCFLDIRSPGLGDTAMYLCATSRDPFNGQKNTEAFFGQGTRLTVV.

CDR3 sequence (DNA): TGCGCCAGCAGCAATACAGTGAACACTGAAGCTTTCTTT. It encodes CASSNTVNTEAFF. This chain joins TRBV5-1 and TRBJ1-1; the D is unclear. The CDR3 totals 13 residues. V dropped 4 bases and J dropped 0 bases, with 7 bases sitting between them. Per germline, CDR1 SGHRS and CDR2 YFSETQ.

The V call is TRBV9, the J call TRBJ2-1, with a weak D call TRBD2 (7 bases). The CDR3 length is 15 residues. Trimming took 3 bases from V and 0 from J, leaving 10 bases between them. CDR1 is SGDLS, CDR2 YYNGEE, per germline. DNA of the CDR3: TGTGCCAGCAGCGGTGGGGGGGCCTCCTACAATGAGCAGTTCTTC. It is translated as CASSGGGASYNEQFF.